This T cell receptor beta chain stems from a study of blood T cell repertoires in COVID-19. Germline loops: CDR1 SEHNR, CDR2 FQNEAQ (reference sequence). Trimming shortened V by 11 bases and J by 2 bases, and 15 bases separated the two germline ends. The CDR3 contains 13 residues. This clone was detected only once. Original processing methods: It was from reference gene primer amplification that nucleated cell counts were estimated. Sequencing used immunoSEQ multiplex PCR; TCRdb keeps in-frame clones, though not all of them. The DNA was the basis for D and trimming; V, J and clone size are from that table. The profile shows 250,000 to 300,000 clones, 80% to 90% of them singletons.

Sample: PBMCs or T cells enriched from blood (not recorded which). The source is a woman in her 50s who had recovered from COVID-19. The chain recombines TRBV7-9 with TRBJ1-1; D call uncertain. CDR3 residues: CAEEDGLNTEAFF. In DNA, the CDR3 is TGTGCCGAGGAAGACGGCTTAAACACTGAAGCTTTCTTT.